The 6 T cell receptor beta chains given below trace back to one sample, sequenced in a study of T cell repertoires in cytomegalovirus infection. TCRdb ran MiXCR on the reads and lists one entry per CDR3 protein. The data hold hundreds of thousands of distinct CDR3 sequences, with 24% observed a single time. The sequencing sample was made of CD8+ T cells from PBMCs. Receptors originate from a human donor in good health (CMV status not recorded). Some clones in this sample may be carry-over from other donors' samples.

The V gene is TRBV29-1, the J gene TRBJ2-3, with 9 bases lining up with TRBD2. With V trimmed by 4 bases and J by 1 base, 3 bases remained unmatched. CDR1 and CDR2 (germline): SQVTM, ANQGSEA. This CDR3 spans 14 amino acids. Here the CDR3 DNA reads TGCAGCGTTGGGTCTAGCGGGGGCACAGATACGCAGTATTTT. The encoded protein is CSVGSSGGTDTQYF.

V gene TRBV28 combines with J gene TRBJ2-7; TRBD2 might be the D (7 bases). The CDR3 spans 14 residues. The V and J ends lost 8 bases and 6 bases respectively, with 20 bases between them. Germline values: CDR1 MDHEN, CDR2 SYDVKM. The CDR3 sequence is CASAERGGGLEQYV. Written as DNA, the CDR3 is TGTGCCAGCGCAGAACGAGGGGGGGGCCTCGAGCAGTACGTC.

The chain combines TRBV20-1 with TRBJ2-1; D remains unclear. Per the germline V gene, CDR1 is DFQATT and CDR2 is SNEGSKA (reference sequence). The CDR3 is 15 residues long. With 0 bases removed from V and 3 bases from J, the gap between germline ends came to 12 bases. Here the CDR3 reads CSAREWSGFYNEQFF. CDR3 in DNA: TGCAGTGCTAGAGAATGGTCCGGGTTCTACAATGAGCAGTTCTTC.

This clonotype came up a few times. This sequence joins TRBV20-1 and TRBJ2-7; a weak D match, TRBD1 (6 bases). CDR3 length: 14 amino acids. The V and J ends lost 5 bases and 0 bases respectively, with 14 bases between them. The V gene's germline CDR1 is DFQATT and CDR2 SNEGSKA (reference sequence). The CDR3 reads CSAGDRQSSYEQYF. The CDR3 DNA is TGCAGTGCTGGCGACAGGCAGAGCTCCTACGAGCAGTACTTC.

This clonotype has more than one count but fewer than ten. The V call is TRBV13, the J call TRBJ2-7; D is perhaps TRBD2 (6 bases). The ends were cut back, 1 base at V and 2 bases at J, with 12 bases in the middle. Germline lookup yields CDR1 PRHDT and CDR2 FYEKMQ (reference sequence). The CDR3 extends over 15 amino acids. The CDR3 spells CASSLAGERTYEQYF. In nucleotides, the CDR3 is TGTGCCAGCAGCTTAGCGGGGGAAAGGACCTACGAGCAGTACTTC.

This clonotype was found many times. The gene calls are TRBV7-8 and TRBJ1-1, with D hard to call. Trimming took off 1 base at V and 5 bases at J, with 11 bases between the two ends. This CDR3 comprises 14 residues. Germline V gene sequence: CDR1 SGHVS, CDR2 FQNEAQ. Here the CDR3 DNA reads TGTGCCAGCAGCTTAGTTCCGGGGAGGACTGAAGCTTTCTTT. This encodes CASSLVPGRTEAFF.